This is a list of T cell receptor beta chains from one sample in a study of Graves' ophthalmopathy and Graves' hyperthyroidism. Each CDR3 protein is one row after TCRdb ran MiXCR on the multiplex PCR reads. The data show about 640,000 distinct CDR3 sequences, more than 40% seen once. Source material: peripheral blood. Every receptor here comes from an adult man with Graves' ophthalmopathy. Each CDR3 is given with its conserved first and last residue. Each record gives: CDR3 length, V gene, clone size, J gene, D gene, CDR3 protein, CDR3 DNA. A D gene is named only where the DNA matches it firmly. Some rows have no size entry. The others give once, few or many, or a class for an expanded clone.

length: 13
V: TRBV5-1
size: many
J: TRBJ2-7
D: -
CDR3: CASSESVGDEQYF
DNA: TGCGCCAGCAGTGAGTCTGTCGGTGACGAGCAGTACTTC

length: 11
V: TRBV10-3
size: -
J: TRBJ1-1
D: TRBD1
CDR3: CARQGDTEAFF
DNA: TGTGCTAGACAGGGGGACACTGAAGCTTTCTTT

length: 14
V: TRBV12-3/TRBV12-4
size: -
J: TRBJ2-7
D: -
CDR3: CASSYSQVTGEQYF
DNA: TGTGCCAGCAGTTACTCTCAGGTGACTGGCGAGCAGTACTTC

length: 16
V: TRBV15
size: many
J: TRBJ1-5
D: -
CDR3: CATSLYRGSGNQPQHF
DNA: TGTGCCACCAGCTTATACCGGGGGTCGGGCAATCAGCCCCAGCATTTT

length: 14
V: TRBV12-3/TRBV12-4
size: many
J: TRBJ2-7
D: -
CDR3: CASSLGTLTYEQYF
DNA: TGTGCCAGCAGCCTCGGGACATTAACCTACGAGCAGTACTTC

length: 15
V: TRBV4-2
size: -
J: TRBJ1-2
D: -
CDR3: CASSQAEGGNYGYTF
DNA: TGTGCCAGCAGCCAAGCGGAGGGGGGGAACTATGGCTACACCTTC

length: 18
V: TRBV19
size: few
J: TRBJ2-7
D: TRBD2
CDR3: CASSIRLAGDLSSYEQYF
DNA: TGTGCCAGTAGTATACGACTAGCGGGGGACCTGAGCTCCTACGAGCAGTACTTC

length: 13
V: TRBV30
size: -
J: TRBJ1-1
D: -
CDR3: CAWSVRGSTEAFF
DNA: TGTGCCTGGAGTGTCCGGGGATCAACTGAAGCTTTCTTT

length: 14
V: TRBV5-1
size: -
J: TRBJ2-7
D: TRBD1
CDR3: CASSRRQGTGEQYF
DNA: TGCGCCAGCAGCCGTCGACAGGGGACCGGGGAGCAGTACTTC

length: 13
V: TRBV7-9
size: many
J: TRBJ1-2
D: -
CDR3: CASSLEGTYGYTF
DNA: TGTGCCAGCAGCTTAGAGGGGACATATGGCTACACCTTC

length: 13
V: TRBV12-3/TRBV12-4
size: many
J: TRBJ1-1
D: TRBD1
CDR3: CASSLGQGVLAFF
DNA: TGTGCCAGCAGTTTAGGGCAGGGGGTCCTAGCTTTCTTT

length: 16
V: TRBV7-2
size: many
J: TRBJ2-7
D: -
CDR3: CASSLFRALLPYEQYF
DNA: TGTGCCAGCAGCTTATTCCGGGCCCTACTTCCCTACGAGCAGTACTTC

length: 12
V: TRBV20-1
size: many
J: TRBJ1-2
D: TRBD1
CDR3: CSAPRDRDSHTF
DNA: TGCAGTGCTCCCCGGGACAGGGATTCCCACACCTTC

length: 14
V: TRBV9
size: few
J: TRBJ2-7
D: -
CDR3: CASRPRPSSYEQYF
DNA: TGTGCCAGCAGGCCCAGGCCGTCCTCCTACGAGCAGTACTTC

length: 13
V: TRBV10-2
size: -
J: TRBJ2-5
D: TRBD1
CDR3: CASSGTGRGTQYF
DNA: TGCGCCAGCAGTGGGACAGGGAGAGGGACCCAGTACTTC

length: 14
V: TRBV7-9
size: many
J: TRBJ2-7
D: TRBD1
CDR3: CASSRTGGTYEQYF
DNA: TGTGCCAGCAGCCGGACAGGGGGCACCTACGAGCAGTACTTC

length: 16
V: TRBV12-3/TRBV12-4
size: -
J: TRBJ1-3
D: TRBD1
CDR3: CASSIWRGQGVNTIYF
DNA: TGTGCCAGCAGTATCTGGAGGGGACAGGGGGTAAACACCATATATTTT

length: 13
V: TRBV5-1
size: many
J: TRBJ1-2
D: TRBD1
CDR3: CASSATGTWGYTF
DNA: TGCGCCAGCAGCGCGACAGGGACGTGGGGCTACACCTTC

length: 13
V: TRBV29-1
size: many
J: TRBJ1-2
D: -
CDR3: CSVDRVPAYGYTF
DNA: TGCAGCGTTGACAGGGTACCCGCCTATGGCTACACCTTC

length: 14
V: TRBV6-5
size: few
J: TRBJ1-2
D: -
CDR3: CASSPEGLYYGYTF
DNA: TGTGCCAGCAGTCCCGAGGGACTGTACTATGGCTACACCTTC

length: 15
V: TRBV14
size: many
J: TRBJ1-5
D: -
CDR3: CASSQEGSRNQPQHF
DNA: TGTGCCAGCAGCCAAGAGGGCAGCCGCAATCAGCCCCAGCATTTT

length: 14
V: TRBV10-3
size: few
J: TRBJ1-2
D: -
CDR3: CASKLRETDYGYTF
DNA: TGTGCCAGCAAGCTAAGAGAAACGGACTATGGCTACACCTTC

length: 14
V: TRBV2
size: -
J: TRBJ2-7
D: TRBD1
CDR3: CASTLRQGPNEQYF
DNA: TGTGCCAGTACCCTTCGACAGGGCCCAAACGAGCAGTACTTC

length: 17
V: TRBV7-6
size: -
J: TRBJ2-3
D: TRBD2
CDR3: CASSPRLAGDSTDTQYF
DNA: TGTGCCAGCAGCCCCAGACTAGCGGGGGACTCCACAGATACGCAGTATTTT

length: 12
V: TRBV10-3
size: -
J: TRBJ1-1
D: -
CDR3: CAISEGEAEAFF
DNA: TGTGCCATCAGTGAGGGGGAGGCTGAAGCTTTCTTT

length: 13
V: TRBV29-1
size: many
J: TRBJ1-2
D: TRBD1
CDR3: CSVGQGADYGYTF
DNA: TGCAGCGTAGGACAGGGGGCTGACTATGGCTACACCTTC

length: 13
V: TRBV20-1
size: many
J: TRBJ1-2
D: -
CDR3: CSAHLAGSYGYTF
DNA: TGCAGTGCTCATCTCGCAGGGTCCTATGGCTACACCTTC

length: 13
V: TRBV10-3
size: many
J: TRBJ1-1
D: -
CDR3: CAINERWNTEAFF
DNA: TGTGCCATCAACGAACGGTGGAACACTGAAGCTTTCTTT

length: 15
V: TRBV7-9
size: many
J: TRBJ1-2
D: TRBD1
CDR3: CASSVGQGPFYGYTF
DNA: TGTGCCAGCAGCGTCGGACAGGGACCCTTCTATGGCTACACCTTC

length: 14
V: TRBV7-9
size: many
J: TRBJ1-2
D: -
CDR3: CASSGTQSTYGYTF
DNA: TGTGCCAGCAGCGGAACCCAAAGTACCTATGGCTACACCTTC

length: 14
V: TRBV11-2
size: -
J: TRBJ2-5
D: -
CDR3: CASSLQQGLETQYF
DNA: TGTGCCAGCAGCTTACAGCAGGGTTTGGAGACCCAGTACTTC

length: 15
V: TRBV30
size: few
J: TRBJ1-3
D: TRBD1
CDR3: CAWSPDDRAGNTIYF
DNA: TGTGCCTGGAGTCCGGACGACAGGGCTGGAAACACCATATATTTT

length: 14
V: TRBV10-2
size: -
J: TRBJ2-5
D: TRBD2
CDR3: CASQLAGGRETQYF
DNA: TGCGCCAGCCAGTTAGCGGGGGGGCGTGAGACCCAGTACTTC

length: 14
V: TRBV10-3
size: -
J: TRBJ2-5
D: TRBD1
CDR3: CAIKGTETQETQYF
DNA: TGTGCCATCAAGGGGACAGAGACTCAAGAGACCCAGTACTTC

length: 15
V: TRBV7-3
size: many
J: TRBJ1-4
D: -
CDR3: CASSLTRGAREKLFF
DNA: TGTGCCAGCAGCTTAACCCGGGGGGCAAGGGAAAAACTGTTTTTT

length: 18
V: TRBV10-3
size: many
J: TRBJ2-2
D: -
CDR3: CAISEGNTPMQGAGELFF
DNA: TGTGCCATCAGTGAGGGTAACACACCGATGCAGGGAGCCGGGGAGCTGTTTTTT